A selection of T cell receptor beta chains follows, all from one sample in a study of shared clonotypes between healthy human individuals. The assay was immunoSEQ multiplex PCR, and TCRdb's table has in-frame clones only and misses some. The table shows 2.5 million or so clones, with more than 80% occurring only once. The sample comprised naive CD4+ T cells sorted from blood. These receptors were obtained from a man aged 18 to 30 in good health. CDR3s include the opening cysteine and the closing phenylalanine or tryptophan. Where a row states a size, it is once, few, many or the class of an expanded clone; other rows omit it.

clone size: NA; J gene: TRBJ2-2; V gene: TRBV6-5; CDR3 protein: CASSYRTANTGELFF
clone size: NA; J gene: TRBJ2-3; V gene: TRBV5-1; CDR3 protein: CASSGTGRADTQYF
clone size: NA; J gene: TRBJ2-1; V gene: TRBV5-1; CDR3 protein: CASSGPAPNLNEQFF
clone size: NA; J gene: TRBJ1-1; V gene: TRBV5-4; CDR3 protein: CASSSGPGGWGAFF
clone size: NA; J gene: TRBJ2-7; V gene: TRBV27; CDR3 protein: CASSPDRVVSSYEQYF
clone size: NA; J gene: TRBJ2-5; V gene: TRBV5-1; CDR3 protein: CATRSTGGRQETQYF
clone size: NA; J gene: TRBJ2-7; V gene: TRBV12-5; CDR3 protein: CASGLVSPGGTYEQYF
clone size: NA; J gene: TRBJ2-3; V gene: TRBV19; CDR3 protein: CASSIGGRFTDTQYF
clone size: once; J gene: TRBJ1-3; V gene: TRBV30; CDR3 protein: CAWTGTSGNTIYF
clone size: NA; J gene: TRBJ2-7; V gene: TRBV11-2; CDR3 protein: CASSYSAAYEQYF
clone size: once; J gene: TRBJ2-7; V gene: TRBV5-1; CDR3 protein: CASSLAGTGGEEQYF